The 28 T cell receptor beta chains below come from one sample, sequenced in a study of response to subunit inactivated influenza vaccine. TCRdb re-analysed the RT-PCR reads in MiXCR, keeping a single row per CDR3 protein. This table holds 500,000 to 600,000 distinct CDR3 sequences, approximately 7.1% found once. Material: PBMCs from blood, obtained roughly 24 months after vaccination. These receptors were taken from a man in his fifties or sixties who received an inactivated influenza vaccine.

V gene TRBV20-1 combines with J gene TRBJ2-1; weak D call: TRBD2 (5 bases). V dropped 5 bases and J dropped 9 bases, with 14 bases sitting between them. CDR1 DFQATT and CDR2 SNEGSKA come from the germline V gene (reference sequence). The CDR3 length is 12 residues. The CDR3 bases are TGCAGTGCTGGAGGCCCCATATTTGAGCAGTTCTTC. Protein sequence: CSAGGPIFEQFF.

This clonotype was counted a few times. The chain links TRBV20-1 to TRBJ2-3; D is unclear. V lost 6 bases to trimming and J lost 4 bases, with 14 bases between them. This CDR3 is 13 amino acids long. CDR1 and CDR2 (germline): DFQATT, SNEGSKA (reference sequence). CDR3 residues: CSANEPVADTQYF. In nucleotides, the CDR3 is TGCAGTGCGAACGAGCCGGTCGCAGATACGCAGTATTTT.

The J gene is TRBJ2-3, the V gene TRBV20-1; perhaps TRBD2 as D (7 bases). Germline V gene lookup returns CDR1 DFQATT and CDR2 SNEGSKA (reference sequence). CDR3 size: 14 residues. V dropped 0 bases and J dropped 5 bases, with 12 bases sitting between them. This CDR3 reads CSARDIGGGDTQYF. DNA of the CDR3: TGCAGTGCTAGAGATATAGGGGGGGGAGATACGCAGTATTTT.

This clonotype was found many times. The CDR3 loop reads CASSLNRGEQYF. The CDR3 nucleotides are TGCGCCAGCAGCTTGAACAGGGGCGAGCAGTACTTC. J is TRBJ2-7 and V is TRBV5-1; 7 nucleotides line up with TRBD1. The CDR3 is 12 residues long. Losses at the gene ends were 1 base for V and 6 bases for J; bases not matched to a gene: 1. The germline CDR1 and CDR2 sequences are SGHRS and YFSETQ.

Only a few counts were recorded for this clonotype. DNA of the CDR3: TGCGCCAGCAGCGGGACTAGCGGGGGGGCCTGGACCTCCACAGATACGCAGTATTTT. It yields the protein CASSGTSGGAWTSTDTQYF. The gene calls are TRBV5-1 and TRBJ2-3, with TRBD2 matching 16 bases. V shed 4 bases and J 2 bases; nucleotides not matched to a gene: 10. The CDR3 sequence is 19 residues long. Germline CDR1 is SGHRS and CDR2 is YFSETQ. The variable domain in full, completed from reference TRBV5-1 and TRBJ2-3, reads KAGVTQTPRYLIKTRGQQVTLSCSPISGHRSVSWYQQTPGQGLQFLFEYFSETQRNKGNFPGRFSGRQFSNSRSEMNVSTLELGDSALYLCASSGTSGGAWTSTDTQYFGPGTRLTVL.

This clonotype was detected many times. CDR3 bases: TGTGCCAGCAGTGAATACGACAGACCCTATGGCTACACCTTC. It codes for CASSEYDRPYGYTF. V is TRBV25-1 and J is TRBJ1-2; TRBD1 is a possible D gene (5 bases). The germline V and J ends were trimmed by 0 bases and 4 bases, with 9 bases remaining between them. Germline CDR1 reads MGHDK; CDR2 reads SYGVNS. The CDR3 extends over 14 amino acids.

In this sample, this clonotype turned up a few times. J is TRBJ1-1 and V is TRBV29-1; 7 bases fit TRBD1. CDR3 length: 12 amino acids. V shed 4 bases and J 11 bases; nucleotides not matched to a gene: 10. The germline gives CDR1 SQVTM, CDR2 ANQGSEA. CDR3 DNA sequence: TGCAGCGTTGCGGACAGGTCACCGAGGGCTTTCTTT. It codes for CSVADRSPRAFF.

This clonotype turned up a few times. This chain uses TRBV7-9 with TRBJ2-7; unclear D gene. CDR3 length: 14 residues. Per germline, CDR1 SEHNR and CDR2 FQNEAQ (reference sequence). V lost 6 bases to trimming and J lost 4 bases, with 16 bases between them. Written as DNA, the CDR3 is TGTGCCAGCAGTATCTACAGAGATCGGTACGAGCAGTACTTC. As protein: CASSIYRDRYEQYF.

This clonotype occurred many times. This chain uses TRBV28 with TRBJ2-1; the D gene is possibly TRBD1 (6 bases). This CDR3 spans 14 amino acids. Germline lookup yields CDR1 MDHEN and CDR2 SYDVKM. The V end was cut by 3 bases, the J end by 7 bases, with 13 bases between. CDR3 sequence reads: CASSFQLRGNEQFF. Here the CDR3 DNA reads TGTGCCAGCAGTTTTCAGCTTAGGGGGAATGAGCAGTTCTTC.

This clonotype turned up a few times. The rearrangement uses TRBV6-1 and TRBJ2-7; TRBD2 matches at 11 bases. Trimming took 1 base from V and 1 from J; bases not matched to a gene: 6. Germline CDR1 reads MNHNS; CDR2 reads SASEGT. The CDR3 contains 17 residues. The CDR3 here is CASSEGPGLAVSYEQYF. The CDR3 DNA sequence: TGTGCCAGCAGTGAAGGGCCGGGACTAGCGGTATCCTACGAGCAGTACTTC.

The chain is built from TRBV20-1 and TRBJ1-3; D is ambiguous. The V end lost 0 bases, the J end lost 0 bases, and 12 bases lay between the germline ends. The CDR3 loop spans 16 amino acids. Germline V CDR1 and CDR2: DFQATT, SNEGSKA (reference sequence). The CDR3 loop reads CSARETDVSSGNTIYF. In DNA form, the CDR3 reads TGCAGTGCTAGAGAGACTGATGTGAGCTCTGGAAACACCATATATTTT.

The chain recombines TRBV11-2 with TRBJ2-6; 11 nucleotides agree with TRBD1. Germline V lookup: CDR1 SGHAT, CDR2 FQNNGV. J gave up 0 bases and V 5 bases, and 9 bases lay outside the gene matches. The length of the CDR3 is 19 residues. CDR3 in DNA: TGTGCCAGCAGCACCAGGACAGGGGGCGACCACTCTGGGGCCAACGTCCTGACTTTC. Its protein is CASSTRTGGDHSGANVLTF.

In this sample, this clonotype turned up a few times. The chain carries TRBV20-1 and TRBJ1-1; D not resolved. The CDR3 is 14 residues long. Trimming left V 2 bases short and J 1 base short, with 11 bases between. The germline V gene has CDR1 DFQATT and CDR2 SNEGSKA (reference sequence). The CDR3 loop is CSARPGSTNTEAFF. In nucleotides, the CDR3 is TGCAGTGCTAGACCCGGGAGTACGAACACTGAAGCTTTCTTT.

The chain is built from TRBV20-1 and TRBJ1-1; 8 bases are a match to TRBD1. The J segment lost 0 bases and the V segment lost 6 bases, leaving 6 bases of the junction unmatched. CDR3 length equals 14 residues. Germline V gene lookup returns CDR1 DFQATT and CDR2 SNEGSKA (reference sequence). CDR3 protein: CSATRTGMNTEAFF. For the CDR3, the DNA is TGCAGTGCAACCCGGACAGGGATGAACACTGAAGCTTTCTTT.

This clonotype was seen a handful of times. V and J are TRBV20-1 and TRBJ2-5; 7 nucleotides match TRBD1. The CDR3 covers 15 residues. Germline loops: CDR1 DFQATT, CDR2 SNEGSKA (reference sequence). V gave up 0 bases and J gave up 1 base; unmatched junction bases: 5. This chain's CDR3 is CSARDFRQGQETQYF. Written as DNA, the CDR3 is TGCAGTGCTAGAGATTTTAGACAGGGCCAAGAGACCCAGTACTTC.

V and J are TRBV10-3 and TRBJ2-7, with 12 bases lining up with TRBD1. CDR3 size: 14 residues. The V and J ends lost 6 bases and 5 bases, in that order; junction bases with no gene match: 5. CDR1 ENHRY and CDR2 SYGVKD come from the germline V gene. The CDR3 sequence is CAISRDRGLNEQYF. As DNA, the CDR3 is TGTGCCATCAGCCGGGACAGGGGGCTGAACGAGCAGTACTTC.

In this sample, this clonotype turned up a few times. This rearrangement joins TRBV12-3 or TRBV12-4 to TRBJ1-2, with 8 bases aligning to TRBD1. CDR3 length: 12 residues. With 5 bases clipped from V and 7 bases from J, the junction kept 3 bases outside the gene matches. CDR3 residues: CASSRDRSGYTF. The CDR3, as DNA: TGTGCCAGCAGTCGGGACAGGAGTGGCTACACCTTC.

This clonotype occurred a few times. The gene calls are TRBV9 and TRBJ2-3; possibly TRBD1 or TRBD2 for D (5 bases each). The germline gives CDR1 SGDLS, CDR2 YYNGEE. CDR3 size: 15 residues. V shed 0 bases and J shed 1 base, with 9 bases lying between them. CDR3 sequence: CASSVGTGRTDTQYF. The DNA of the CDR3 is TGTGCCAGCAGCGTAGGGACGGGGCGCACAGATACGCAGTATTTT. The full variable domain, its missing parts supplied by reference TRBV9 and TRBJ2-3, is DSGVTQTPKHLITATGQRVTLRCSPRSGDLSVYWYQQSLDQGLQFLIQYYNGEERAKGNILERFSAQQFPDLHSELNLSSLELGDSALYFCASSVGTGRTDTQYFGPGTRLTVL.

The DNA of the CDR3 is TGTGCCAGCAGCTTAGCTGGGGGTTCGAGCGCCGGGGAGCTGTTTTTT. Translated: CASSLAGGSSAGELFF. The V gene is TRBV11-1, the J gene TRBJ2-2; D could derive from TRBD1 or TRBD2 (5 bases each). CDR3 length equals 16 residues. Deletions cut 0 bases from V and 6 bases from J, with 14 bases between. Per the germline V gene, CDR1 is SGHAT and CDR2 is FQDESV (reference sequence). The full variable domain, in which reference TRBV11-1 and TRBJ2-2 provide the parts outside the CDR3, is EAEVAQSPRYKITEKSQAVAFWCDPISGHATLYWYRQILGQGPELLVQFQDESVVDDSQLPKDRFSAERLKGVDSTLKIQPAELGDSAMYLCASSLAGGSSAGELFFGEGSRLTVL.

V and J are TRBV5-1 and TRBJ1-1; a weak D match, TRBD1 (5 bases). V lost 5 bases and J lost 7, with 18 bases in between. CDR1 is SGHRS and CDR2 is YFSETQ in the germline V gene. This CDR3 is built from 14 residues. The DNA of the CDR3 is TGCGCCAGCAGACCGTGGGGGGGGAAGATTGAAGCTTTCTTT. This codes for CASRPWGGKIEAFF. The whole variable domain, filled in from reference TRBV5-1 and TRBJ1-1, reads KAGVTQTPRYLIKTRGQQVTLSCSPISGHRSVSWYQQTPGQGLQFLFEYFSETQRNKGNFPGRFSGRQFSNSRSEMNVSTLELGDSALYLCASRPWGGKIEAFFGQGTRLTVV.

In this sample, this clonotype turned up a few times. J is TRBJ2-7 and V is TRBV27; D unresolved. Trimming left V 5 bases short and J 2 bases short, with 10 bases between. The CDR3 covers 13 residues. Germline CDR1 and CDR2: MNHEY and SMNVEV (reference sequence). The DNA for the CDR3 is TGTGCCAGCAGTACCGGTCGGGCCTACGAGCAGTACTTC. It is translated as CASSTGRAYEQYF.

In its sample, this clonotype was seen a few times. The V and J genes are TRBV10-3 and TRBJ2-7, with 10 bases that match TRBD2. J was trimmed by 0 bases and V by 3 bases; bases with no gene match: 5. Germline CDR1 ENHRY, CDR2 SYGVKD. The CDR3 is 16 amino acids. The CDR3 sequence is CAISEMGTSASYEQYF. In nucleotides, the CDR3 is TGTGCCATCAGTGAAATGGGGACTAGCGCCTCCTACGAGCAGTACTTC.

This clonotype came up many times. This chain connects TRBV29-1 to TRBJ2-3, with TRBD1 matching over 9 bases. J lost 0 bases, V lost 7 bases, and 11 bases had no gene match. From germline, CDR1 is SQVTM and CDR2 ANQGSEA. The CDR3 is 16 amino acids. CDR3 sequence reads: CSARVTGTGSTDTQYF. In nucleotides, the CDR3 is TGCAGCGCTCGGGTCACCGGGACAGGGAGCACAGATACGCAGTATTTT.

This clonotype was picked up a small number of times. The V gene is TRBV14, the J gene TRBJ2-3; D perhaps matches TRBD2 (6 bases). From germline, CDR1 is SGHDN and CDR2 FVKESK. Trimming removed 4 bases from V and 2 bases from J, with 16 bases in between. This CDR3 spans 16 amino acids. As DNA, the CDR3 is TGTGCCAGCAGCCGGGATTCGGGACTTAACACAGATACGCAGTATTTT. It yields the protein CASSRDSGLNTDTQYF. Together with reference TRBV14 and TRBJ2-3, the CDR3 gives the full variable domain: EAGVTQFPSHSVIEKGQTVTLRCDPISGHDNLYWYRRVMGKEIKFLLHFVKESKQDESGMPNNRFLAERTGGTYSTLKVQPAELEDSGVYFCASSRDSGLNTDTQYFGPGTRLTVL.

This clonotype was counted a few times. The gene calls are TRBV29-1 and TRBJ2-7; 7 bases are shared with TRBD1. The CDR3 sequence is 16 residues long. The germline CDR1 and CDR2 sequences are SQVTM and ANQGSEA. The V segment lost 0 bases and the J segment 5 bases; nucleotides outside the gene matches: 13. CDR3 residues: CSVEDLDRQGTHEQYF. The CDR3 bases are TGCAGCGTTGAAGATCTGGACAGACAGGGCACCCACGAGCAGTACTTC.

In this sample, this clonotype turned up many times. The chain couples TRBV6-5 to TRBJ1-2, with TRBD1 identical over 7 bases. Per germline, CDR1 MNHEY and CDR2 SVGAGI. After removal of 6 bases from V and 4 bases from J, the junction contained 2 bases not matched to a gene. The CDR3 is made up of 12 amino acids. The CDR3 DNA is TGTGCCAGCAGGGGGGACAGCTATGGCTACACCTTC. Protein sequence: CASRGDSYGYTF.

This clonotype occurred many times. The CDR3 here is CASSLGGGGEQYF. The CDR3 DNA reads TGTGCCAGCAGTTTAGGGGGTGGTGGGGAGCAGTACTTC. The gene calls are TRBV12-3 or TRBV12-4 and TRBJ2-7, with unresolved D. This CDR3 contains 13 residues. Trimming pared 1 base from V and 7 bases from J, leaving 11 bases between.

V and J are TRBV5-5 and TRBJ1-1; 8 bases are a match to TRBD1. The germline CDR1 and CDR2 sequences are SGHKS and YYEKEE (reference sequence). The CDR3 loop spans 16 amino acids. J was trimmed by 3 bases and V by 4 bases; bases with no gene match: 11. DNA for the CDR3: TGTGCCAGCAGCCCCTGGGCAGGGGGCTTGGACACTGAAGCTTTCTTT. It translates to CASSPWAGGLDTEAFF.